This entry lists 2 T cell receptor beta chains sequenced from one sample in a study of human T cells and chemical hapten exposure (dated by TCRdb to the early 2020s). To prepare the library, RACE was applied. Sequencing used a NextSeq 500. The public reads were reprocessed in TCRdb via fastp at Q25 and MiXCR, keeping in-frame beta chains. Rows are combined by CDR3 protein, so each entry shows the most common genes and DNA. In this sample the table shows 150,000 to 200,000 distinct CDR3 sequences, about 14% of which occur a single time. The top ten clones comprise 1.5% to 2% of the sample. The sample's time point label, decoded: patch test 1, 2 weeks after DPC sensitization. According to the study, the label for this sample's treatment or condition signals: therapeutic diphenylcyclopropenone sensitization with weekly scalp DPC. Sequenced material: whole blood, taken in connection with sensitization to the hapten diphenylcyclopropenone (DPC). All receptors derive from a woman aged 25 to 39 with alopecia areata. Some clones in this sample may be carry-over from other donors' samples.

This clonotype was detected many times. The rearrangement joins TRBV29-1 to TRBJ2-7, with D maybe TRBD1 (6 bases). This CDR3 comprises 13 residues. The ends were cut back, 4 bases at V and 2 bases at J, with 12 bases in the middle. Germline CDR1 SQVTM, CDR2 ANQGSEA. The CDR3 protein is CSVGKGVTYEQYF. The DNA for the CDR3 is TGCAGCGTTGGTAAGGGGGTAACCTACGAGCAGTACTTC.

This clonotype has ten or more counts. V usage is TRBV6-5 and J usage is TRBJ1-1; D is possibly TRBD1 (6 bases). The CDR3 totals 15 residues. CDR1 is MNHEY, CDR2 SVGAGI, per germline. Trimming took 0 bases from V and 4 from J, leaving 12 bases between them. The DNA for the CDR3 is TGTGCCAGCAGTTACTCTTTCGGACAGAGCACTGAAGCTTTCTTT. It encodes CASSYSFGQSTEAFF.